A selection of T cell receptor beta chains follows, all from one sample in a study of blood T cell repertoires in COVID-19. Here immunoSEQ multiplex PCR was the method, and the copy in TCRdb shows in-frame clones only, minus some. The sample includes approximately 150,000 clones, more than 75% of them seen just once. Material: PBMCs or T cells enriched from blood (not recorded which). The receptors originated from a man in his sixties who had recovered from COVID-19. CDR3s include the opening cysteine and the closing phenylalanine or tryptophan. Fields, in order: clone size, CDR3 length, D gene, J gene, V gene, CDR3 DNA, CDR3 protein. The D gene is left open where the match is weak. Clone size is not always given. Where it is, it says once, few, many or a class for expanded clones.

NA | 17 | NA | TRBJ2-6 | TRBV5-1 | TGCGCCAGCAGCGGTGGACAGCTCAACTCTGGGGCCAACGTCCTGACTTTC | CASSGGQLNSGANVLTF
NA | 12 | TRBD1 | TRBJ2-7 | TRBV30 | TGTGCCTGGAGCGGACAGGGGGGCGAGCAGTACTTC | CAWSGQGGEQYF
NA | 15 | TRBD2 | TRBJ2-7 | TRBV7-8 | TGTGCCAGCAGCAGAGGCCGGACTAGCGGGGACGAGCAGTACTTC | CASSRGRTSGDEQYF
once | 15 | NA | TRBJ2-3 | TRBV7-7 | TGTGCCAGCAGCTTTCGGGGTTCGAGCACAGATACGCAGTATTTT | CASSFRGSSTDTQYF
once | 15 | TRBD1 | TRBJ1-1 | TRBV19 | TGTGCCAGTAGTATTAACAGGGGAGGGAACACTGAAGCTTTCTTT | CASSINRGGNTEAFF
NA | 11 | TRBD1 | TRBJ2-7 | TRBV28 | TGTGCCAGCAGTGTCAACAGGGGGCAGTACTTC | CASSVNRGQYF
once | 11 | NA | TRBJ1-1 | TRBV6-5 | TGTGCCAGCAGGAGGAACACTGAAGCTTTCTTT | CASRRNTEAFF
NA | 15 | TRBD2 | TRBJ2-5 | TRBV5-4 | TGTGCCAGCAGCTTTGAAGCGGGAGGGTTGGAGACCCAGTACTTC | CASSFEAGGLETQYF
NA | 14 | NA | TRBJ1-5 | TRBV6-6 | TGTGCCAGCAGTCGAGGACAGCTCAATCAGCCCCAGCATTTT | CASSRGQLNQPQHF
NA | 15 | NA | TRBJ2-5 | TRBV2 | TGTGCCAGCACCCGGGACTCACCCCGGGGCAAGACCCAGTACTTC | CASTRDSPRGKTQYF
NA | 13 | TRBD1 | TRBJ1-2 | TRBV7-9 | TGTGCCAGCACCCGAGGACAGGACAATGGCTACACCTTC | CASTRGQDNGYTF
NA | 14 | NA | TRBJ2-1 | TRBV19 | TGTGCCAGTAGTTTTCGGGAGTTACACAATGAGCAGTTCTTC | CASSFRELHNEQFF
NA | 15 | TRBD1 | TRBJ1-2 | TRBV15 | TGTGCCACCAGCAGAGGCCGGGACAGGGGCCATGGCTACACCTTC | CATSRGRDRGHGYTF
NA | 12 | TRBD2 | TRBJ2-7 | TRBV28 | TGTGCCAGCGGACTAGCTAGCTACGAGCAGTACTTC | CASGLASYEQYF
NA | 18 | TRBD2 | TRBJ2-1 | TRBV28 | TGTGCCAGCAGTTTCCCTAGTCGACTAGCGGGAACATACAATGAGCAGTTCTTC | CASSFPSRLAGTYNEQFF
NA | 15 | TRBD1 | TRBJ1-5 | TRBV5-1 | TGCGCCAGCAGACGTGAGACAGGGGAGGGTCAGCCCCAGCATTTT | CASRRETGEGQPQHF
NA | 15 | NA | TRBJ2-7 | TRBV30 | TGTGCCTGGAGGAGGGGCGGGACTCAGTCGGGTCTGCAGTACTTC | CAWRRGGTQSGLQYF
NA | 20 | NA | TRBJ1-3 | TRBV6-6 | TGTGCCAGCAGTCCCGTAGGGCTGGGTCGCAGGGCGAGCTCTGGAAACACCATATATTTT | CASSPVGLGRRASSGNTIYF
NA | 16 | NA | TRBJ1-6 | TRBV4-1 | TGCGCCAGCAGCCAACGACCTTTAGGGGGTAATTCACCCCTCCACTTT | CASSQRPLGGNSPLHF
NA | 13 | NA | TRBJ2-7 | TRBV10-1 | TGCGCCAGCAGTGAGTCTGGCAGCTACGAGCAGTACTTC | CASSESGSYEQYF
NA | 15 | NA | TRBJ1-6 | TRBV9 | TGTGCCAGCAGCGTAGGCGCAGGCTATAATTCACCCCTCCACTTT | CASSVGAGYNSPLHF
NA | 15 | NA | TRBJ1-4 | TRBV18 | TGTGCCAGCTCACCACCAGGACTCGGTAATGAAAAACTGTTTTTT | CASSPPGLGNEKLFF
NA | 13 | TRBD1 | TRBJ1-5 | TRBV9 | TGTGCCAGCAGCCCACAGGGGGCTCAGCCCCAGCATTTT | CASSPQGAQPQHF
NA | 13 | NA | TRBJ2-1 | TRBV7-6 | TGTGCCAGCAGCTTAGGCGAGGAAGTTGAGCAGTTCTTC | CASSLGEEVEQFF
NA | 14 | TRBD1 | TRBJ1-3 | TRBV6-5 | TGTGCCAGCCGAACAGGGGTCTCTGGAAACACCATATATTTT | CASRTGVSGNTIYF
once | 14 | NA | TRBJ1-3 | TRBV30 | TGTGCCTGGAGTCACCTTAACACTGGAAACACCATATATTTT | CAWSHLNTGNTIYF
NA | 14 | NA | TRBJ1-5 | TRBV5-4 | TGTGCCAGCAGCAGGGATCGGGAAGATCAGCCCCAGCATTTT | CASSRDREDQPQHF
once | 15 | NA | TRBJ1-2 | TRBV5-1 | TGCGCCAGCAGCTTGATGGCAGGGGTTGCCTATGGCTACACCTTC | CASSLMAGVAYGYTF
NA | 15 | NA | TRBJ1-4 | TRBV7-3 | TGTGCCAGCAGCCCTCAGGGAGGAGGCCTAGAAAAACTGTTTTTT | CASSPQGGGLEKLFF
NA | 15 | NA | TRBJ2-1 | TRBV2 | TGTGCCAGCAGTACAACAGGGTCGGTTCGCCATGAGCAGTTCTTC | CASSTTGSVRHEQFF
NA | 13 | NA | TRBJ2-7 | TRBV7-8 | TGTGCCAGCAGCTTATGGCGGGGCTACGAGCAGTACTTC | CASSLWRGYEQYF
NA | 14 | NA | TRBJ2-2 | TRBV2 | TGTGCCAGCAGTGAAGACAGGGACACCGGGGAGCTGTTTTTT | CASSEDRDTGELFF
NA | 16 | TRBD2 | TRBJ2-1 | TRBV5-1 | TGCGCCAGCAGCGCCGACGGAGCGGGGACCTGGAATGAGCAGTTCTTC | CASSADGAGTWNEQFF
NA | 15 | NA | TRBJ1-1 | TRBV6-5 | TGTGCCAGCAGCCCCTACGGGGGGGTTGGCACTGAAGCTTTCTTT | CASSPYGGVGTEAFF
NA | 16 | TRBD2 | TRBJ2-5 | TRBV4-2 | TGTGCCAGCAGCCAAGATTTAGCGGGATCTAAAAAGACCCAGTACTTC | CASSQDLAGSKKTQYF
few | 15 | NA | TRBJ1-2 | TRBV3-1/TRBV3-2 | TGTGCCAGCAGCCAAGATTGGCAGGGTCGCAATGGCTACACCTTC | CASSQDWQGRNGYTF